This TCR beta chain was sequenced during a study of blood T cell repertoires in COVID-19. The ends were cut back, 6 bases at V and 0 bases at J, with 15 bases in the middle. The CDR3 contains 16 residues. The germline V gene has CDR1 SNHLY and CDR2 FYNNEI. Profiling relied on immunoSEQ multiplex PCR, and the TCRdb table lists in-frame clones only, not all of them. The sample carries some 150,000 clones, about three quarters recorded once. The sequencing input was PBMCs or T cells enriched from blood (not recorded which). The clonotype was recovered from a woman between 45 and 65 years old who had recovered from COVID-19. The J gene is TRBJ1-5, the V gene TRBV2; TRBD1 might be the D (5 bases). CDR3 in amino acids: CASSPRSGYSNQPQHF. Here the CDR3 DNA reads TGTGCCAGCAGCCCAAGGTCAGGGTATAGCAATCAGCCCCAGCATTTT.